This T cell receptor beta chain was captured by sequencing in a study of siplizumab effects on memory and regulatory T cells. Regarding the study as a whole: The alloresponse seemed to draw substantially on naive T cells, which appeared more diverse than memory cells. Naive or memory phenotype was unassignable for roughly 75-95% of proliferating CD4+ or CD8+ clones. Among alloreactive clones, only a minor fraction mapped to unstimulated subsets. Siplizumab brought about a significant reduction in alloreactive sequences traceable to unstimulated CD4+ memory cells.

About this clone: What it binds is not known.

Data came from immunoSEQ multiplex PCR; TCRdb stores just in-frame clones and leaves some out. The data contain 65,000 to 70,000 clones, around nine tenths of them seen just once; the ten biggest clones take up 1.5% to 2%. Trimming removed 2 bases from V and 4 bases from J, with 12 bases in between. The CDR3 has 15 amino acids. The germline V gene encodes CDR1 MNHNS and CDR2 SASEGT. Material for sequencing was Tregs sorted from blood. The sequence came from a human donor in good health. The rearrangement links TRBV6-1 to TRBJ2-1; D unclear. CDR3 residues: CASSEFGTVYNEQFF. The CDR3 coding sequence is TGTGCCAGCAGTGAATTTGGAACGGTTTACAATGAGCAGTTCTTC.